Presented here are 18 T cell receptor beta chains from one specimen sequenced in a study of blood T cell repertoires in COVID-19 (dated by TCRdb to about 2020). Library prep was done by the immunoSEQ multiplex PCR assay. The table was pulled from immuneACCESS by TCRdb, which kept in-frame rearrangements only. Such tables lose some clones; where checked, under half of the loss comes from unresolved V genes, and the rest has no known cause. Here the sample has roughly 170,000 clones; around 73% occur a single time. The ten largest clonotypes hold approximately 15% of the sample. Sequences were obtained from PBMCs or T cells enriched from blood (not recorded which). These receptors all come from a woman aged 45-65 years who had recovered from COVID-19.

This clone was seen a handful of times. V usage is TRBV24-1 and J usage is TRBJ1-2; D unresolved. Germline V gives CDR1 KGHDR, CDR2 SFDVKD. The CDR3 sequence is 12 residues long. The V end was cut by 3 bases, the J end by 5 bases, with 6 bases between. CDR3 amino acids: CATSDASYGYTF. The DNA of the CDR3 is TGTGCCACCAGTGATGCCAGTTATGGCTACACCTTC.

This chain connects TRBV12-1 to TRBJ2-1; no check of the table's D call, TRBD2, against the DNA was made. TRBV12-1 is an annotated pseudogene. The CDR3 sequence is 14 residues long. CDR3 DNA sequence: TGTGCCAGCAGTCCTTGGCTAGTCTTCAATGAGCAGTTCTTC. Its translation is CASSPWLVFNEQFF.

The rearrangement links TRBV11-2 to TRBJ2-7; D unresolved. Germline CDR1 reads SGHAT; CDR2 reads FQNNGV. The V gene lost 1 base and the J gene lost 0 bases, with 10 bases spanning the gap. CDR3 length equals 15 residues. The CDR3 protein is CASSLAPWSSYEQYF. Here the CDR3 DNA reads TGTGCCAGCAGCTTAGCCCCATGGAGCTCCTACGAGCAGTACTTC.

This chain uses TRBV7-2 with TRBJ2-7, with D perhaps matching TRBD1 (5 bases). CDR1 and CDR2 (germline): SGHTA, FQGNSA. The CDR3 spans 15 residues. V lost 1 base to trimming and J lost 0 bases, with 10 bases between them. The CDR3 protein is CASSLVVRDSYEQYF. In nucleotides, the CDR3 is TGTGCCAGCAGCTTAGTTGTCAGGGACTCCTACGAGCAGTACTTC.

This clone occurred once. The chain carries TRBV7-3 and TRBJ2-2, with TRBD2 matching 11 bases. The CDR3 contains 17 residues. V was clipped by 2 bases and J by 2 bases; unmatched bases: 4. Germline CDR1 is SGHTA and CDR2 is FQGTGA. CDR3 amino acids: CASSLSSGRSNTGELFF. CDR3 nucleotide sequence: TGTGCCAGCAGCTTATCTAGCGGGAGGTCAAACACCGGGGAGCTGTTTTTT.

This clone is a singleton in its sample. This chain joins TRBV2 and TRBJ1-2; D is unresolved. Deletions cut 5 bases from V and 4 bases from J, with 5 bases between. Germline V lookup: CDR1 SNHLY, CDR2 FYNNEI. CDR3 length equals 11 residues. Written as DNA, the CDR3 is TGTGCCAGCAGTCCCCGCTATGGCTACACCTTC. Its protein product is CASSPRYGYTF.

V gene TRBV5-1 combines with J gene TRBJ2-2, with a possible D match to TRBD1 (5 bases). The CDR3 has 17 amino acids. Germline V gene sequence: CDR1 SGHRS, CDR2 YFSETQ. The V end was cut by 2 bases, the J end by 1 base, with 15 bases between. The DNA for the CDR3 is TGCGCCAGCAGCTTCGGTCAAGGACAAGAGAACACCGGGGAGCTGTTTTTT. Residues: CASSFGQGQENTGELFF.

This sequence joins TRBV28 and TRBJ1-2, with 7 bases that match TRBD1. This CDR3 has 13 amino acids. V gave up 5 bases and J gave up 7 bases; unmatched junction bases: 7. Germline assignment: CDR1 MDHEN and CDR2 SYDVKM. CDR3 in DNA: TGTGCCAGCAGTGCAACAGGGGTCCGTGGCTACACCTTC. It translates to CASSATGVRGYTF.

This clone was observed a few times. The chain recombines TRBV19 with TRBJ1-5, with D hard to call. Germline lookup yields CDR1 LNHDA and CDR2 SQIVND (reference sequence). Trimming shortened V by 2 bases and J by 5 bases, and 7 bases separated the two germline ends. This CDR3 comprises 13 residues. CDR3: CASSINFHQPQHF. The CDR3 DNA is TGTGCCAGTAGTATAAACTTTCATCAGCCCCAGCATTTT. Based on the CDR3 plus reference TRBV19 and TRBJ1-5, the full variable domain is DGGITQSPKYLFRKEGQNVTLSCEQNLNHDAMYWYRQDPGQGLRLIYYSQIVNDFQKGDIAEGYSVSREKKESFPLTVTSAQKNPTAFYLCASSINFHQPQHFGDGTRLSIL.

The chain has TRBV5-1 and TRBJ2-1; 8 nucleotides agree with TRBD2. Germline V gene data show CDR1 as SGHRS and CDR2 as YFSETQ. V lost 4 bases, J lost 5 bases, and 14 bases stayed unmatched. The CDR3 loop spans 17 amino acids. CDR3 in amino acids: CASSPGAGTSGNNEQFF. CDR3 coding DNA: TGCGCCAGCAGCCCGGGGGCCGGCACTAGCGGAAACAATGAGCAGTTCTTC.

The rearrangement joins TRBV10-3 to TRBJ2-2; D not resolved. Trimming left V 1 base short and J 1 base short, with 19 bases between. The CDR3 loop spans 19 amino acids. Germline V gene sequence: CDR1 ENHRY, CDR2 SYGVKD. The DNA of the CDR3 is TGTGCCATCAGTGAGTTACTTCTGCCCAGGAAATTGAACACCGGGGAGCTGTTTTTT. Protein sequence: CAISELLLPRKLNTGELFF.

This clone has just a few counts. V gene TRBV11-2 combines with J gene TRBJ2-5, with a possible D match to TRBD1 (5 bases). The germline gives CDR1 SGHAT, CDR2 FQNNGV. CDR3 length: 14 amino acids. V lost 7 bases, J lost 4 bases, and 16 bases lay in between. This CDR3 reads CASTLLGDGETQYF. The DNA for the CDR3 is TGTGCCAGCACCTTGCTAGGGGATGGAGAGACCCAGTACTTC.

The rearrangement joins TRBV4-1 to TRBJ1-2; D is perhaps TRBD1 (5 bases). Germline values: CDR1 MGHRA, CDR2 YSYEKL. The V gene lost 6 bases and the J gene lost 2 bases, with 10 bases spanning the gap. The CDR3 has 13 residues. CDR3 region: CASRAAGNYGYTF. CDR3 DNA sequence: TGCGCCAGCAGGGCGGCAGGGAACTATGGCTACACCTTC.

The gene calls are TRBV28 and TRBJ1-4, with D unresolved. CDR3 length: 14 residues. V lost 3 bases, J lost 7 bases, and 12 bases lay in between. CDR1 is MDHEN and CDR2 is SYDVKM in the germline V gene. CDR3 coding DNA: TGTGCCAGCAGTTTCGAGGCAGGAGGTGAAAAACTGTTTTTT. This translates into CASSFEAGGEKLFF.

As DNA, the CDR3 is TGTGCCAGTAGTACGCTAGCGGGACAACGTACGTACAATGAGCAGTTCTTC. Its translation is CASSTLAGQRTYNEQFF. The chain links TRBV19 to TRBJ2-1; 9 bases are shared with TRBD2. Germline CDR1 reads LNHDA; CDR2 reads SQIVND (reference sequence). With 4 bases clipped from V and 4 bases from J, the junction kept 11 bases outside the gene matches. This CDR3 region has 17 residues. The whole variable domain, filled in from reference TRBV19 and TRBJ2-1, reads DGGITQSPKYLFRKEGQNVTLSCEQNLNHDAMYWYRQDPGQGLRLIYYSQIVNDFQKGDIAEGYSVSREKKESFPLTVTSAQKNPTAFYLCASSTLAGQRTYNEQFFGPGTRLTVL.

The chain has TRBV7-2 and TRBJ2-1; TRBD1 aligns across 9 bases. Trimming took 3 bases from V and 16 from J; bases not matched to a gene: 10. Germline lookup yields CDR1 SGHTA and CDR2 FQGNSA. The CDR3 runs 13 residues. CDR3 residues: CASSFPGQGLLFF. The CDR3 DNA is TGTGCCAGCAGCTTCCCGGGACAGGGACTCTTATTCTTC.

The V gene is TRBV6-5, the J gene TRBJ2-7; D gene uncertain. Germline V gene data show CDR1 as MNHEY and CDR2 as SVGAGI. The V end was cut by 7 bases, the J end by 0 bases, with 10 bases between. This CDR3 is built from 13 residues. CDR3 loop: CASKGTDSYEQYF. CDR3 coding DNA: TGTGCCAGCAAAGGAACAGACTCCTACGAGCAGTACTTC.

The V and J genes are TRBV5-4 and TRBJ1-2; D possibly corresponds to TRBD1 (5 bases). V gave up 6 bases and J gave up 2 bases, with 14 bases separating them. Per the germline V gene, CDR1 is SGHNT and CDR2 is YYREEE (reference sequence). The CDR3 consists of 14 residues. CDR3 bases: TGTGCCAGCAACGCAGGGTCTTCAAACTATGGCTACACCTTC. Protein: CASNAGSSNYGYTF.